This section outlines one TCR beta chain sequence together with its context. As yet, its antigen is unknown. Profiled with immunoSEQ multiplex PCR; TCRdb holds only in-frame clones, not every one. The profile shows 30,000 to 40,000 clones, roughly 76% of them singletons. This record comes from a study of a mutant IDH1 vaccine in newly diagnosed glioma. Study-level points and caveats: Pseudoprogression apparently tracked independently of changes in top peripheral T cell clonotypes. Overall, around 94% of patients had vaccine-induced immune responses.

The V and J ends lost 3 bases and 2 bases respectively, with 9 bases between them. CDR1 is SGHAT and CDR2 is FQNNGV in the germline V gene. This CDR3 spans 14 amino acids. Described time point: week 23, last vaccination. It was 300 ug of mutant IDH1 20-mer peptide that made up each vaccine dose, given with topical imiquimod. The specimen comprised PBMCs, sampled from a glioma patient whose treatment included an IDH1 peptide vaccine. This TCR came from a man aged 40-50 years with glioma. The chain carries TRBV11-2 and TRBJ2-3; a possible D gene is TRBD2 (6 bases). The chain's CDR3 is CASSLGLHTDTQYF. The CDR3 coding sequence is TGTGCCAGCAGCTTGGGACTCCACACAGATACGCAGTATTTT.